The present TCR beta chain was sequenced within a study of T cells in Graves' hyperthyroidism and ophthalmopathy. This clonotype appeared many times. The antigen is unknown. CDR1 and CDR2 from the germline V gene are SGHAT and FQNNGV. V lost 4 bases to trimming and J lost 4 bases, with 13 bases between them. The CDR3 runs to 14 residues. The source material, RNA transcripts, was used to amplify TCR beta CDR3 regions. During a first-round RT-PCR of the TCR CDR3, the HTBI primer set was used. In TCRdb, the multiplex PCR reads were re-called with MiXCR into one record per CDR3 protein. The sample includes 490,000 or so distinct CDR3 sequences, about 16% of them seen just once. Study-wide findings and caveats: Blood samples included most of the expanded thyroid clonotypes exceeding 0.001.

Fresh 10 ml peripheral blood yielded PBMCs. This rearrangement joins TRBV11-2 to TRBJ2-5; possibly TRBD2 for D (5 bases). The clonotype comes from a woman in her twenties or thirties with Graves' ophthalmopathy. Input material: blood. CDR3 DNA sequence: TGTGCCAGCAGCTCGAGCCTAGCAAGAGAGACCCAGTACTTC. Its protein is CASSSSLARETQYF.